The sample holds a few counts of the clone carrying this T cell receptor (beta chain). Healthy Caucasians from Russia aged about 6 to 90 served as donors. This record belongs to a study of blood T cells in healthy people across ages. The use of a sample-barcoded 5' primer and a J-beta primer mix characterized a second PCR of roughly 7 to 11 cycles. Using its own MiXCR run on the 5' RACE reads, TCRdb lists one record per CDR3 protein. In the table there are 800,000 to 900,000 distinct CDR3 sequences, roughly 60% of which are singletons. The ends lost 0 bases at V and 4 bases at J; junction bases unmatched: 12. This CDR3 comprises 20 residues. Germline V gene lookup returns CDR1 KGHSH and CDR2 LQKENI.

Input material: blood. The V and J genes are TRBV18 and TRBJ2-7, with 16 positions matching TRBD2. This TCR derives from a man younger than 45 in good health. The CDR3 reads CASSPPRGTSGGESDYEQYF. In nucleotides, the CDR3 is TGTGCCAGCTCACCACCGAGGGGGACTAGCGGGGGGGAATCGGATTACGAGCAGTACTTC. Looking up the rest from reference TRBV18 and TRBJ2-7 gives the full variable domain: NAGVMQNPRHLVRRRGQEARLRCSPMKGHSHVYWYRQLPEEGLKFMVYLQKENIIDESGMPKERFSAEFPKEGPSILRIQQVVRGDSAAYFCASSPPRGTSGGESDYEQYFGPGTRLTVT.